A single sample is the source of the 14 T cell receptor beta chains below, sequenced in a study of beta chain features in type 1 diabetes. The study reverse transcribed the entire isolated RNA, so it sequenced expressed TCRB transcripts. Measured with immunoSEQ multiplex PCR; TCRdb has only the in-frame clones, and not every one. The repertoire holds more than 60,000 clones, with approximately 59% as singletons. The sample taken for sequencing was Tregs from blood. The receptor source for this set is a woman in her late teens or twenties in good health.

A few counts support this clone. J is TRBJ2-1 and V is TRBV27; perhaps TRBD2 as D (6 bases). Germline assignment: CDR1 MNHEY and CDR2 SMNVEV (reference sequence). The CDR3 totals 14 residues. V dropped 2 bases and J dropped 2 bases, with 7 bases sitting between them. CDR3 bases: TGTGCCAGCAGTTTAAGACTAGCCTACAATGAGCAGTTCTTC. Translated: CASSLRLAYNEQFF.

The chain joins TRBV18 to TRBJ2-2; tentative D call: TRBD1 (5 bases). CDR1 and CDR2 from the germline V gene are KGHSH and LQKENI. V was clipped by 1 base and J by 0 bases, with 15 bases between them. This CDR3 region has 18 residues. The DNA for the CDR3 is TGTGCCAGCTCACCACGGCGGCAGGGTTTCGCGAACACCGGGGAGCTGTTTTTT. This gives the protein CASSPRRQGFANTGELFF.

This rearrangement joins TRBV6-5 to TRBJ1-6; TRBD1 agrees at 12 bases. The germline V gene has CDR1 MNHEY and CDR2 SVGAGI. CDR3 size: 15 residues. The ends lost 6 bases at V and 11 bases at J; junction bases unmatched: 8. The CDR3 loop is CASRSARDRGPPLHF. The CDR3 DNA reads TGTGCCAGCAGATCGGCCCGGGACAGGGGGCCACCCCTCCACTTT.

The chain carries TRBV25-1 and TRBJ1-4, with D perhaps TRBD1 (6 bases). Trimming removed 4 bases from V and 6 bases from J, with 12 bases in between. This CDR3 has 14 amino acids. Germline loops: CDR1 MGHDK, CDR2 SYGVNS. CDR3 DNA sequence: TGTGCCAGCAGTGTTACAGGGTTGGATGAAAAACTGTTTTTT. It specifies CASSVTGLDEKLFF.

This rearrangement joins TRBV1 to TRBJ2-1; whether TRBD2, the table's D call, matches the DNA was not checked. TRBV1 is a pseudogene locus. The length of the CDR3 is 17 residues. CDR3 in amino acids: CTSSQDRRGGLYNEQFF. CDR3 DNA sequence: TGCACCAGCAGCCAAGATAGGCGGGGGGGCCTCTACAATGAGCAGTTCTTC.

This chain joins TRBV6-5 and TRBJ2-5, with 8 bases aligning to TRBD2. From germline, CDR1 is MNHEY and CDR2 SVGAGI. J was trimmed by 4 bases and V by 5 bases; bases with no gene match: 9. This CDR3 has 15 amino acids. The CDR3 reads CASSTRRGARETQYF. The CDR3 DNA is TGTGCCAGCAGTACCCGGCGGGGGGCGAGAGAGACCCAGTACTTC.

This rearrangement joins TRBV5-1 to TRBJ2-1; 9 bases fit TRBD1. Germline values: CDR1 SGHRS, CDR2 YFSETQ. The CDR3 sequence is 17 residues long. The V gene end was trimmed by 0 bases and the J gene end by 4 bases; junction bases not matched to a gene: 8. CDR3 nucleotide sequence: TGCGCCAGCAGCTTGGCGCCGGGGACAGGGAATTACAATGAGCAGTTCTTC. Amino acid sequence: CASSLAPGTGNYNEQFF.

CDR3 loop: CASSGGAYEQYF. The CDR3 bases are TGCGCCAGCTCCGGGGGGGCCTACGAGCAGTACTTC. V gene TRBV5-1 combines with J gene TRBJ2-7, with 8 bases identical to TRBD2. Per the germline V gene, CDR1 is SGHRS and CDR2 is YFSETQ. V was clipped by 7 bases and J by 2 bases; unmatched bases: 2. The CDR3 consists of 12 residues.

This clone has a single count. This chain joins TRBV5-1 and TRBJ2-2; D perhaps matches TRBD2 (6 bases). CDR1 is SGHRS, CDR2 YFSETQ, per germline. The CDR3 consists of 15 residues. With 4 bases removed from V and 7 bases from J, the gap between germline ends came to 17 bases. Here the CDR3 reads CASSPGLGGNGELFF. The CDR3 bases are TGCGCCAGCAGCCCCGGACTCGGCGGGAACGGGGAGCTGTTTTTT.

This sequence joins TRBV30 and TRBJ1-1; tentative D call: TRBD1 (5 bases). CDR3 length: 13 residues. Germline-derived CDR1 and CDR2 are GTSNPN and SVGIG (reference sequence). The V end was cut by 5 bases, the J end by 3 bases, with 13 bases between. The CDR3 region is CAWGGGGDTEAFF. The CDR3 DNA reads as TGTGCCTGGGGCGGTGGAGGGGACACTGAAGCTTTCTTT.

This clone was detected once. V gene TRBV2 combines with J gene TRBJ1-2; TRBD1 agrees at 10 bases. The germline V gene has CDR1 SNHLY and CDR2 FYNNEI. Unmatched junction bases numbered 4, after V lost 5 bases and J lost 4 bases. The CDR3 totals 14 residues. DNA of the CDR3: TGTGCCAGCAGTAGACGGACAGGGGGCTATGGCTACACCTTC. This gives the protein CASSRRTGGYGYTF.

This chain joins TRBV30 and TRBJ1-2, with TRBD1 matching over 12 bases. Per germline, CDR1 GTSNPN and CDR2 SVGIG (reference sequence). This CDR3 contains 13 residues. Unmatched junction bases numbered 0, after V lost 3 bases and J lost 4 bases. CDR3 loop: CAWRGQGAYGYTF. CDR3 bases: TGTGCCTGGAGGGGACAGGGGGCCTATGGCTACACCTTC.

The chain recombines TRBV5-1 with TRBJ1-1; 7 positions match TRBD1. V trimming: 2 bases; J trimming: 1 base; junction bases outside the gene matches: 5. Germline V gene data show CDR1 as SGHRS and CDR2 as YFSETQ. The CDR3 is made up of 15 amino acids. CDR3 region: CASSLLGTANTEAFF. The CDR3 nucleotides read TGCGCCAGCAGCTTACTCGGGACAGCGAACACTGAAGCTTTCTTT.

The chain is built from TRBV5-1 and TRBJ2-7, with D uncertain. The germline V and J ends were trimmed by 4 bases and 5 bases, with 16 bases remaining between them. This CDR3 comprises 14 residues. Germline CDR1 reads SGHRS; CDR2 reads YFSETQ. CDR3 amino acids: CASSRTNRLDEQYF. As DNA, the CDR3 is TGCGCCAGCAGCCGTACAAACCGTCTTGACGAGCAGTACTTC.